A selection of T cell receptor beta chains follows, all from one sample in a study of cytomegalovirus exposure and HLA in healthy donors. Some clones are missing from TCRdb's copy, which holds only in-frame ones; the method was immunoSEQ multiplex PCR. This sample has more than 110,000 clones; around four fifths occur once, and the top ten carry roughly 2%. What was sequenced was PBMCs. These receptors originate from a man between 25 and 39 years old in good health and CMV-seronegative. CDR3s include the opening cysteine and the closing phenylalanine or tryptophan. A D gene is named only where the DNA matches it firmly. The size field is filled for only some rows; it gives once, few, many or a size class.

v_gene	d_gene	abundance	j_gene	CDR3nt	CDR3aa
TRBV6-1	.	.	TRBJ2-2	TGTGCCAGCAGAAGACAGGAAAACACCGGGGAGCTGTTTTTT	CASRRQENTGELFF
TRBV5-1	TRBD2	once	TRBJ2-2	TGCGCCAGCAGCCTAGGACTAGCGGCGAACACCGGGGAGCTGTTTTTT	CASSLGLAANTGELFF
TRBV7-8	TRBD1	.	TRBJ1-1	TGTGCCAGCAGCGCGCAGGGGGGCACTGAAGCTTTCTTT	CASSAQGGTEAFF
TRBV9	TRBD1	.	TRBJ1-2	TGTGCCAGCAGCGTAGGTATCCGGGACAGGGCCATTAACTATGGCTACACCTTC	CASSVGIRDRAINYGYTF
TRBV6-1	TRBD2	.	TRBJ2-1	TGTGCCAGCAGTGTCGGACTAGCCTACAATGAGCAGTTCTTC	CASSVGLAYNEQFF
TRBV5-8	TRBD1	.	TRBJ1-4	TGTGCCAGCAGCCTCCTACCAGAGGGGGCAATGGAAAAACTGTTTTTT	CASSLLPEGAMEKLFF
TRBV5-1	TRBD2	.	TRBJ2-7	TGCGCCAGCAGCATCGGGACTAGCGGGGGGGGCTACTCCTACGAGCAGTACTTC	CASSIGTSGGGYSYEQYF
TRBV27	.	.	TRBJ2-7	TGTGCCAGCAGTTCCCTATACGAGCAGTACTTC	CASSSLYEQYF
TRBV5-1	.	.	TRBJ2-5	TGCGCCAGCAGTCAGGGGACAAACCAAGAGACCCAGTACTTC	CASSQGTNQETQYF
TRBV28	.	.	TRBJ1-5	TGTGCCAGCAGTTTGCCTGCCGGCCAGGGAAATAGCAATCAGCCCCAGCATTTT	CASSLPAGQGNSNQPQHF
TRBV7-2	TRBD1	few	TRBJ1-4	TGTGCCAGCAGGAAAAGGACAGGGGATAGGGAAAAACTGTTTTTT	CASRKRTGDREKLFF
TRBV13	TRBD2	.	TRBJ2-3	TGTGCCAGCAGCTCTGGACTAGAGGGGTATACGCAGTATTTT	CASSSGLEGYTQYF
TRBV5-5	.	few	TRBJ2-7	TGTGCCAGCAGCCCAATCGGTGACACCCTCCTGTACGAGCAGTACTTC	CASSPIGDTLLYEQYF
TRBV2	TRBD1	.	TRBJ2-4	TGTGCCAGTGGGACAGGGGGCGCTGGGACCATTCAGTACTTC	CASGTGGAGTIQYF
TRBV5-1	TRBD1	once	TRBJ2-7	TGCGCCAGCAGCCCGATGACAGGGGGAGGACCCTACGAGCAGTACTTC	CASSPMTGGGPYEQYF
TRBV28	TRBD1	.	TRBJ2-7	TGTGCCAGCAACCGAGGACAGGGGTTCGAGCAGTACTTC	CASNRGQGFEQYF
TRBV2	TRBD1	few	TRBJ1-1	TGTGCCAGCGATTCGACAGGGCTGGGATCTGAAGCTTTCTTT	CASDSTGLGSEAFF